The clone carrying this T cell receptor beta chain was detected only a few times. TCRdb processed the 5' RACE reads anew with MiXCR; each CDR3 protein has one entry. The table shows hundreds of thousands of distinct CDR3 sequences, with roughly 7% occurring only once. The CDR3 runs 16 residues. V was pared by 0 bases and J by 2 bases, with 5 bases of the junction left unmatched. Per germline, CDR1 SNHLY and CDR2 FYNNEI. These data originate in a study of identical twins. In addition, the sample was reused for a study of yellow fever vaccine responses in identical twins.

The TCR was taken from a woman aged 18-29 years in good health. The chain recombines TRBV2 with TRBJ1-2; 8 bases match TRBD1. Sequencing was performed on memory (CD45RO+) T cells sorted from blood. This chain's CDR3 is CASSEAGQEHNYGYTF. The CDR3 DNA reads as TGTGCCAGCAGTGAAGCGGGACAGGAGCACAACTATGGCTACACCTTC.